The source of this TCR beta chain is a study of beta chain features in type 1 diabetes (dated 2018 in TCRdb). About the investigation overall: Mean age, gender distribution, total cell number and subset yield were not different between patients and healthy donors. Naive and central memory subsets were obtained from all 30 or so donors, but regulatory and stem cell-like memory subsets were isolated from only 8 patients and about 8 healthy donors. In the study, TCRB repertoires of sorted circulating CD4+ T cell subsets from recently diagnosed type 1 diabetes patients were compared with those of matched healthy donors. A total of some 100,000,000 sorted cells were examined across all samples, and a strong correlation was observed between cell number per subset and RNA yield.

About this clone itself: Its target antigen remains unknown. No base quality information exists; no much larger clone differs at one position.

Each donor gave one peripheral blood draw, averaging roughly 120 mL, which was collected into heparinised tubes. Naive, central memory, regulatory and stem cell-like memory CD4+ T cells were sorted on a BD FACSAria II using a panel including CD45RO, CCR7, CD25, CD127, CD95 and CD27. A purity above 98% was achieved for all sorted populations. Right away, PBMCs were isolated by Lymphoprep density gradient centrifugation and were stained directly, with no culture step. So that batch effects would be minimized, each experiment stained and sorted samples in pairs, pairing one healthy donor with one patient. All of the isolated RNA was reverse transcribed with the High Capacity cDNA Reverse Transcription Kit, so expressed TCRB transcripts were sequenced. Deep immunoSEQ sequencing was applied to naive, central memory and regulatory T cell samples, giving an average of roughly 3.5 million total reads per sample. Sorted cells were lysed in RLT buffer, and RNA was extracted using DNase-treated RNeasy Micro or Mini kits according to cell number. To prevent cross-contamination, each cell subset was processed individually, whereas patient and healthy donor samples were processed jointly. TCRB sequences were amplified from cDNA with the immunoSEQ multiplex PCR, producing 87-bp fragments spanning the CDR3 region. Sequencing of the amplicons was performed on the Illumina HiSeq platform. The original methods were these. PCR bias was corrected computationally using synthetic template baselines, and reads within Hamming distance 2 were collapsed, with unmergeable singletons discarded. By aligning reads against IMGT, V, D and J genes, CDR3 length, and insertions or deletions at six rearrangement sites were assigned. Clonotype counts were normalized to sorted cell number within each subset before computing true diversity and Gini coefficients with the tcR R package. The overlap coefficient, calculated on TCRB nucleotide sequences, was used to measure repertoire sharing. Out-of-frame TCRB sequences from naive cells were analyzed to stand in for the pre-selection repertoire. TCRdb stores this immuneACCESS table with in-frame sequences only. Part of the clones is absent; in the studies checked, under half of the shortfall reflects unresolved V genes, and no reason is known for the rest. V and J calls and clone size come straight from that table; D and trimming were deduced from the DNA. Here the sample has 810,000 or so clones; about a sixth occur a single time. The ten biggest clones cover 0.02% to 0.025% of the sample.

Results the study describes overall, beyond this receptor: PCR may preferentially amplify shorter templates, but because patient and control samples were amplified and corrected together, any resulting skew would affect both groups equally. Because small numbers of individuals were included in the HLA sub-analyses, any influence of HLA type on TCRB rearrangement was left unresolved. Naive, central memory and regulatory TCRB repertoires appeared more similar among patients than among healthy donors. A moderate but significant shortening of TCRB CDR3 length was observed in type 1 diabetes patients in all four CD4+ subsets. At VDJ recombination sites, type 1 diabetes patients had fewer insertions and more deleted nucleotides, which implies abnormalities in thymic rearrangement. Because cDNA was sequenced instead of genomic DNA, activated cells with high expression could be over-represented, although the groups did not differ in activation or CD3 levels.

Input material: naive CD4+ T cells from blood. The sample's cell subset or site, from its label and the paper: true naive CD4+ T cells. The receptor was isolated from a woman aged 18-29 years in good health.

The CDR3 in this case is CASSPTSRIRQETQYF. The DNA sequence is TGTGCCAGCAGCCCAACCTCTAGGATACGCCAAGAGACCCAGTACTTC. Recombination linked TRBV9 to TRBJ2-5; the D gene lacks a confident call. V and J lose 4 bases and 1 base, and a span of 17 bases separates them. In the germline V gene, CDR1 corresponds to SGDLS and CDR2 to YYNGEE. The CDR3 numbers 16 residues from cysteine through phenylalanine. CDR3 DNA is the only sequence kept; it has 48 bases, read in frame from the first base.